Following are 9 T cell receptor beta chains from one sample sequenced in a study of T cell therapy after organ transplantation. These receptors' targets are unknown. Time point indicated: 4-8 weeks after completion of therapy. Sequencing used immunoSEQ multiplex PCR; TCRdb keeps in-frame clones, though not all of them. The table lists roughly 3,200 clones, over 70% of them singletons. Sample: CD8+ T cells from blood, taken after autologous CMV-specific T cell therapy. Every receptor here comes from a human patient who had received a solid organ transplant and had CMV disease. Some T cells could come from the graft donor.

J is TRBJ2-2 and V is TRBV4-1, with 7 bases identical to TRBD1. The V segment lost 4 bases and the J segment 6 bases; nucleotides outside the gene matches: 2. The V gene's germline CDR1 is MGHRA and CDR2 YSYEKL. The CDR3 loop spans 13 amino acids. The CDR3 DNA reads as TGCGCCAGCAGCCTCCAGGGGGCCGGGGAGCTGTTTTTT. Translation: CASSLQGAGELFF.

The J gene is TRBJ2-2, the V gene TRBV6-1, with D perhaps TRBD1 or TRBD2 (5 bases each). The V gene lost 5 bases and the J gene lost 0 bases, with 7 bases spanning the gap. The CDR3 runs to 14 residues. Germline loops: CDR1 MNHNS, CDR2 SASEGT. CDR3 bases: TGTGCCAGCAGTCAGGGACCGAACACCGGGGAGCTGTTTTTT. Amino acid sequence: CASSQGPNTGELFF.

This clone was found a few times. The V and J genes are TRBV27 and TRBJ1-5; no reliable D call. The V end lost 0 bases, the J end lost 5 bases, and 5 bases lay between the germline ends. CDR3 length equals 13 residues. CDR1 is MNHEY and CDR2 is SMNVEV in the germline V gene (reference sequence). The CDR3 nucleotides read TGTGCCAGCAGTTTATCTTGGGATCAGCCCCAGCATTTT. Encoded protein: CASSLSWDQPQHF.

This clone appeared a single time. This chain uses TRBV5-1 with TRBJ1-2; no reliable D call. Germline CDR1 SGHRS, CDR2 YFSETQ. V shed 0 bases and J shed 6 bases, with 9 bases lying between them. The CDR3 has 13 amino acids. The chain's CDR3 is CASSLAGVDGYTF. Written as DNA, the CDR3 is TGCGCCAGCAGCTTGGCTGGGGTGGATGGCTACACCTTC.

The chain links TRBV6-5 to TRBJ2-1, with no clear D. Germline V gene lookup returns CDR1 MNHEY and CDR2 SVGAGI. Trimming cost V 2 bases and J 2 bases, with 4 bases left between them. The CDR3 has 13 amino acids. CDR3 loop: CASSYKAYNEQFF. The CDR3 nucleotides read TGTGCCAGCAGTTACAAAGCCTACAATGAGCAGTTCTTC.

The chain uses TRBV5-4 and TRBJ1-6; possibly TRBD1 for D (6 bases). V lost 4 bases and J 6 bases, leaving 14 bases between the germline ends. The germline V gene encodes CDR1 SGHNT and CDR2 YYREEE (reference sequence). The CDR3 has 15 amino acids. The CDR3 DNA follows: TGTGCCAGCAGCCCGGGACAAACCTTTAATTCACCCCTCCACTTT. It is translated as CASSPGQTFNSPLHF.

The V and J genes are TRBV7-9 and TRBJ2-2; 7 bases fit TRBD1. V was pared by 8 bases and J by 5 bases, with 8 bases of the junction left unmatched. The germline CDR1 and CDR2 sequences are SEHNR and FQNEAQ (reference sequence). The length of the CDR3 is 14 residues. The DNA for the CDR3 is TGTGCCAGCGTCGACAGGGTGGCGACCGGGGAGCTGTTTTTT. Translating gives CASVDRVATGELFF. The full variable domain, in which reference TRBV7-9 and TRBJ2-2 provide the parts outside the CDR3, is DTGVSQNPRHKITKRGQNVTFRCDPISEHNRLYWYRQTLGQGPEFLTYFQNEAQLEKSRLLSDRFSAERPKGSFSTLEIQRTEQGDSAMYLCASVDRVATGELFFGEGSRLTVL.

This clone was recorded a few times. The genes are TRBV7-8 and TRBJ2-2, with D possibly matching TRBD2 (5 bases). This CDR3 region has 13 residues. Trimming cost V 7 bases and J 7 bases, with 13 bases left between them. Germline assignment: CDR1 SGHVS and CDR2 FQNEAQ. CDR3 DNA: TGTGCCAGCAACCCCCTAGCAGTCGGGGAGCTGTTTTTT. Protein: CASNPLAVGELFF.

J is TRBJ1-2 and V is TRBV7-9; D is possibly TRBD1 (5 bases). The ends were cut back, 4 bases at V and 3 bases at J, with 12 bases in the middle. Germline lookup yields CDR1 SEHNR and CDR2 FQNEAQ (reference sequence). CDR3 size: 14 residues. The CDR3 DNA follows: TGTGCCAGCAGCTCCGCGGCAGGGTACTATGGCTACACCTTC. Protein product: CASSSAAGYYGYTF.